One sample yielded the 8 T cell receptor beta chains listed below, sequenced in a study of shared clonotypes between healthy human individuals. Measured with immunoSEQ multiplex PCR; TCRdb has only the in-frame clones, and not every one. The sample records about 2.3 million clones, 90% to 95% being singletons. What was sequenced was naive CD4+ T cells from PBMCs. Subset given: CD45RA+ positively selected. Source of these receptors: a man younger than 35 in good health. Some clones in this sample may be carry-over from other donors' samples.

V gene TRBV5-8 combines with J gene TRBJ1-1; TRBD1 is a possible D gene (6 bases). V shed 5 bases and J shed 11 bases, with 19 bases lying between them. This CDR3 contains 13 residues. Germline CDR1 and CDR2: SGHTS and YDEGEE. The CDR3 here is CASRDRGPMEAFF. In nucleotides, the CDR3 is TGTGCCAGCAGGGATCGGGGGCCAATGGAGGCTTTCTTT.

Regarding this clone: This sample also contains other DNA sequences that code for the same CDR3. This CDR3 reads CASSSGTGAETQYF. Here the CDR3 DNA reads TGCGCCAGCAGCTCCGGGACAGGGGCGGAGACCCAGTACTTC. The chain joins TRBV5-1 to TRBJ2-5; TRBD1 agrees at 10 bases. Germline-derived CDR1 and CDR2 are SGHRS and YFSETQ. The CDR3 runs to 14 residues. V lost 3 bases and J lost 5; bases outside the gene matches: 4.

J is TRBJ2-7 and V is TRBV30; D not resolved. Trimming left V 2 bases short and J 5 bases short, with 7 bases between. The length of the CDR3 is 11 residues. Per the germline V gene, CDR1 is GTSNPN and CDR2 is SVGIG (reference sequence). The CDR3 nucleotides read TGTGCCTGGAGTAGGAGCGACGAGCAGTACTTC. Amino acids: CAWSRSDEQYF.

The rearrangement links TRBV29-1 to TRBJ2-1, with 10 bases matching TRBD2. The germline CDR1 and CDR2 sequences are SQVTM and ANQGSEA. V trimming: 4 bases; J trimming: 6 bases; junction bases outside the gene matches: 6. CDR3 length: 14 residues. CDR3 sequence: CSVVRAGGFNEQFF. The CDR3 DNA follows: TGCAGCGTTGTGCGAGCGGGAGGGTTCAATGAGCAGTTCTTC.

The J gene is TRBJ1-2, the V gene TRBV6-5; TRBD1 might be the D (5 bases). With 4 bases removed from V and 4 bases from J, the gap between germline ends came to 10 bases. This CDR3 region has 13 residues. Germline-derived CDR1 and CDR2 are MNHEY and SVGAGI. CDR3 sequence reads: CASSWGDRYGYTF. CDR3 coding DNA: TGTGCCAGCAGTTGGGGGGACCGCTATGGCTACACCTTC.

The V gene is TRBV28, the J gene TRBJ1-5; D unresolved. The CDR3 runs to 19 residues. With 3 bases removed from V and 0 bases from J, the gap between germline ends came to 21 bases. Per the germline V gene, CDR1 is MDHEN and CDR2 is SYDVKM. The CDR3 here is CASSFLIRGSKDSNQPQHF. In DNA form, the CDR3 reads TGTGCCAGCAGTTTTCTAATCCGGGGAAGTAAAGATAGCAATCAGCCCCAGCATTTT.

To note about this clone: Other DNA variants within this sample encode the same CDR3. For the CDR3, the DNA is TGTGCCAGCAGCCCCGGGGCAGATACGCAGTATTTT. This encodes CASSPGADTQYF. The chain links TRBV7-2 to TRBJ2-3; TRBD2 might be the D (5 bases). Trimming shortened V by 5 bases and J by 4 bases, and 7 bases separated the two germline ends. Per germline, CDR1 SGHTA and CDR2 FQGNSA. This CDR3 has 12 amino acids. Combining the CDR3 with reference TRBV7-2 and TRBJ2-3 gives the whole variable domain GAGVSQSPSNKVTEKGKDVELRCDPISGHTALYWYRQSLGQGLEFLIYFQGNSAPDKSGLPSDRFSAERTGGSVSTLTIQRTQQEDSAVYLCASSPGADTQYFGPGTRLTVL.

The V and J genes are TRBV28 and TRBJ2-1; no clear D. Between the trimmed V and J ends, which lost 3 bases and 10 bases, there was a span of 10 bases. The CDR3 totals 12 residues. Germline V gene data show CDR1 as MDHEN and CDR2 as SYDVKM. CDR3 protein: CASSLRSTEQFF. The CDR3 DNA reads TGTGCCAGCAGTTTGAGGTCTACCGAGCAGTTCTTC.